Listed below are T cell receptor beta chains from one sample, sequenced in a study of shared clonotypes between healthy human individuals. Here immunoSEQ multiplex PCR was the method, and the copy in TCRdb shows in-frame clones only, minus some. In the table there are 1,500,000 or so clones, roughly 96% of which are singletons. Sample: naive CD4+ T cells sorted from blood. All receptors come from a man younger than 45 in good health. Both conserved end residues are part of each CDR3. D genes are given only for firm matches. Rows may omit the clone size; those that give it use once, few, many or a size class.

V,D,size,J,CDR3,DNA
TRBV6-5,TRBD2,NA,TRBJ2-7,CASSYSGLAVQYEQYF,TGTGCCAGCAGTTACTCGGGACTAGCGGTACAGTACGAGCAGTACTTC
TRBV28,TRBD2,NA,TRBJ2-7,CASSSPGGFGTSGYEQYF,TGTGCCAGCAGTTCCCCCGGAGGGTTCGGGACTAGCGGCTACGAGCAGTACTTC
TRBV7-2,NA,NA,TRBJ1-1,CASSLVSTEQKAFF,TGTGCCAGCAGCTTAGTGTCGACGGAGCAGAAAGCTTTCTTT
TRBV11-2,NA,NA,TRBJ1-1,CASRPTVNTEAFF,TGTGCCAGCAGACCAACAGTTAACACTGAAGCTTTCTTT
TRBV19,NA,NA,TRBJ2-4,CASSISTTGVAKNIQYF,TGTGCCAGTAGTATATCAACTACAGGAGTAGCCAAAAACATTCAGTACTTC
TRBV5-1,NA,NA,TRBJ2-3,CASSFSNPDTQYF,TGCGCCAGCAGCTTCAGCAATCCAGATACGCAGTATTTT
TRBV28,TRBD1,NA,TRBJ2-7,CASSYDRDEQYF,TGTGCCAGCAGTTACGACAGGGACGAGCAGTACTTC
TRBV19,TRBD2,NA,TRBJ2-2,CASSLQNLLAGGSGELFF,TGTGCCAGTAGTCTCCAGAATCTACTAGCGGGAGGGTCCGGGGAGCTGTTTTTT
TRBV25-1,TRBD2,NA,TRBJ2-3,CASSELAGWDTQYF,TGTGCCAGCAGTGAACTAGCGGGATGGGATACGCAGTATTTT
TRBV7-3,NA,once,TRBJ2-2,CASSLVTTNTNTGELFF,TGTGCCAGCAGCTTAGTAACGACGAACACGAACACCGGGGAGCTGTTTTTT
TRBV4-1,TRBD1,few,TRBJ2-1,CASRSTGTYEQFF,TGCGCCAGCAGGTCGACAGGGACCTATGAGCAGTTCTTC
TRBV9,TRBD2,NA,TRBJ2-1,CASSATTGTSYNEQFF,TGTGCCAGCAGCGCAACGACCGGGACTAGCTACAATGAGCAGTTCTTC
TRBV9,NA,NA,TRBJ2-7,CASSVAGASYEQYF,TGTGCCAGCAGCGTAGCTGGGGCTAGCTACGAGCAGTACTTC
TRBV19,TRBD1,NA,TRBJ2-1,CASKTRDSFSWNEQFF,TGTGCCAGTAAAACAAGGGACAGCTTCTCTTGGAATGAGCAGTTCTTC
TRBV7-8,TRBD1,NA,TRBJ1-5,CASSLRTGAQKPQHF,TGTGCCAGCAGCTTAAGGACAGGGGCTCAAAAGCCCCAGCATTTT
TRBV29-1,NA,NA,TRBJ1-3,CSVGAGPSGNTIYF,TGCAGCGTTGGGGCAGGGCCCTCTGGAAACACCATATATTTT
TRBV6-1,TRBD1,once,TRBJ1-2,CASSATGTHGYTF,TGTGCCAGCAGTGCGACAGGGACCCATGGCTACACCTTC
TRBV7-9,NA,NA,TRBJ1-5,CASSLAGQPQHF,TGTGCCAGCAGCTTAGCTGGTCAGCCCCAGCATTTT
TRBV9,TRBD2,NA,TRBJ2-3,CASSVGMGLPYTQYF,TGTGCCAGCAGCGTAGGGATGGGACTACCCTATACGCAGTATTTT
TRBV11-2,NA,NA,TRBJ2-1,CASSPGGTGPYNEQFF,TGTGCCAGCAGCCCGGGGGGGACAGGACCCTACAATGAGCAGTTCTTC
TRBV30,TRBD1,NA,TRBJ1-4,CAWSHRGLGLDYNEKLFF,TGTGCCTGGAGCCACAGGGGGTTGGGGCTAGACTACAATGAAAAACTGTTTTTT
TRBV11-2,TRBD2,NA,TRBJ2-3,CASSLDSRTSGTDTQYF,TGTGCCAGCAGCTTAGATTCGAGGACTAGCGGCACAGATACGCAGTATTTT
TRBV7-2,TRBD1,NA,TRBJ1-2,CASSPDRGVVGYTF,TGTGCCAGCAGCCCCGACAGGGGGGTGGTCGGCTACACCTTC
TRBV28,NA,NA,TRBJ2-5,CASSSGSSGQETQYF,TGTGCCAGCAGTTCTGGATCATCGGGCCAAGAGACCCAGTACTTC
TRBV28,NA,NA,TRBJ1-1,CASSLLGRNTEAFF,TGTGCCAGCAGTTTGCTGGGGCGGAACACTGAAGCTTTCTTT
TRBV5-6,TRBD1,NA,TRBJ1-1,CASSLSDRGPTEAFF,TGTGCCAGCAGCTTGTCAGACAGGGGGCCCACTGAAGCTTTCTTT
TRBV5-4,NA,NA,TRBJ1-1,CASSLDWFTGWDTEAFF,TGTGCCAGCAGCTTGGATTGGTTCACAGGGTGGGACACTGAAGCTTTCTTT
TRBV19,NA,NA,TRBJ1-1,CASSSGLRAFF,TGTGCCAGTAGTTCGGGGCTCCGGGCTTTCTTT
TRBV27,TRBD1,NA,TRBJ2-7,CASSTWTGKSYEQYF,TGTGCCAGCAGTACGTGGACAGGGAAGTCCTACGAGCAGTACTTC
TRBV7-2,TRBD1,few,TRBJ1-1,CASSLQTGRNTEAFF,TGTGCCAGCAGCTTACAGACAGGGAGGAACACTGAAGCTTTCTTT
TRBV5-5,NA,NA,TRBJ2-5,CASSNGQLQETQYF,TGTGCCAGCAGCAATGGACAGTTACAAGAGACCCAGTACTTC
TRBV28,NA,NA,TRBJ1-2,CASSLAVGGGYTF,TGTGCCAGCAGTTTAGCCGTTGGCGGCGGCTACACCTTC
TRBV7-6,NA,NA,TRBJ1-3,CASTNPGRGDGNTIYF,TGTGCCAGCACCAATCCGGGGCGGGGAGACGGAAACACCATATATTTT
TRBV2,NA,once,TRBJ2-5,CASGGIAGETQYF,TGTGCCAGCGGGGGTATAGCAGGAGAGACCCAGTACTTC
TRBV5-1,NA,once,TRBJ1-1,CASSLTWVGLNTEAFF,TGCGCCAGCAGCTTAACCTGGGTGGGTTTGAACACTGAAGCTTTCTTT
TRBV6-5,NA,NA,TRBJ2-1,CASSLFLDNEQFF,TGTGCCAGCAGTCTGTTTTTGGACAATGAGCAGTTCTTC
TRBV5-1,TRBD2,NA,TRBJ2-2,CASSGLAGNTGELFF,TGCGCCAGCAGCGGACTAGCGGGAAACACCGGGGAGCTGTTTTTT
TRBV28,NA,NA,TRBJ1-5,CASGLQGPGRPQHF,TGTGCCAGCGGCTTACAGGGACCCGGCCGGCCCCAGCATTTT
TRBV6-1,NA,NA,TRBJ1-5,CASSDGTAYSNQPQHF,TGTGCCAGCAGTGACGGTACAGCTTATAGCAATCAGCCCCAGCATTTT
TRBV9,TRBD1,few,TRBJ2-2,CASSVTTGPGELFF,TGTGCCAGCAGCGTAACGACAGGGCCTGGGGAGCTGTTTTTT
TRBV28,NA,NA,TRBJ2-5,CASSFTGFGETQYF,TGTGCCAGCAGTTTCACAGGGTTTGGGGAGACCCAGTACTTC
TRBV7-2,TRBD2,NA,TRBJ2-3,CASSLGTSGRSDTQYF,TGTGCCAGCAGCCTAGGGACTAGCGGGAGGTCAGATACGCAGTATTTT
TRBV4-1,NA,NA,TRBJ2-7,CASSHTAGPEPYEQYF,TGCGCCAGCAGCCATACTGCAGGACCAGAACCCTACGAGCAGTACTTC
TRBV9,TRBD1,NA,TRBJ2-2,CASSVVPGGSTGELFF,TGTGCCAGCAGCGTAGTCCCAGGGGGATCAACCGGGGAGCTGTTTTTT
TRBV6-6,NA,NA,TRBJ2-7,CASSYSSGPYEQYF,TGTGCCAGCAGTTACTCCTCGGGACCCTACGAGCAGTACTTC
TRBV7-2,NA,NA,TRBJ2-7,CASSRTTVYEQYF,TGTGCCAGCAGCCGAACGACTGTCTACGAGCAGTACTTC
TRBV14,NA,NA,TRBJ2-3,CASSLRDFLTDTQYF,TGTGCCAGCAGCCTACGGGACTTCCTCACAGATACGCAGTATTTT
TRBV2,TRBD2,once,TRBJ2-5,CASSEVLAGETQYF,TGTGCCAGCAGTGAAGTACTAGCGGGAGAGACCCAGTACTTC
TRBV6-1,TRBD1,once,TRBJ2-3,CASTETGGLDTQYF,TGTGCCAGCACGGAGACAGGGGGTTTAGATACGCAGTATTTT
TRBV29-1,NA,NA,TRBJ1-2,CSVEPREGYGYTF,TGCAGCGTTGAACCGCGGGAAGGCTATGGCTACACCTTC
TRBV30,TRBD2,NA,TRBJ2-3,CAWSPPGLAGVTDTQYF,TGTGCCTGGAGTCCCCCGGGACTAGCGGGAGTCACAGATACGCAGTATTTT
TRBV5-8,NA,NA,TRBJ1-4,CASSFVQQNEKLFF,TGTGCCAGCAGCTTTGTGCAACAAAATGAAAAACTGTTTTTT
TRBV4-1,TRBD1,few,TRBJ2-4,CASSQAGQQIAKNIQYF,TGCGCCAGCAGCCAAGCGGGACAGCAAATAGCCAAAAACATTCAGTACTTC
TRBV11-2,TRBD1,once,TRBJ2-4,CASSSPGTGRKPNIQYF,TGTGCCAGCAGCTCCCCCGGGACAGGCCGAAAGCCCAACATTCAGTACTTC
TRBV6-6,NA,NA,TRBJ2-5,CASSPKETQYF,TGTGCCAGCAGCCCTAAGGAGACCCAGTACTTC